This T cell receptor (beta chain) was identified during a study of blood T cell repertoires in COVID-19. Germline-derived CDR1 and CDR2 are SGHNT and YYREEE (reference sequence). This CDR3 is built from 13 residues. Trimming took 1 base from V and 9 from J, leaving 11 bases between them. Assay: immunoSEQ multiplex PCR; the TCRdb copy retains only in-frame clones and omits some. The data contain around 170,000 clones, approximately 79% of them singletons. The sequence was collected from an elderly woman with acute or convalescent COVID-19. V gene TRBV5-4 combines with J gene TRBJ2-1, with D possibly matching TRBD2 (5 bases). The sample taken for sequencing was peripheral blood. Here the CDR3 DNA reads TGTGCCAGCAGCTTGATCGGGGTGTTTGAGCAGTTCTTC. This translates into CASSLIGVFEQFF.